Listed here are 25 T cell receptor beta chains from one sample, sequenced in a study of cytomegalovirus exposure and HLA in healthy donors. A multiplex PCR was run with 60 Vbeta primers and 13 Jbeta primers. Libraries were prepared by immunoSEQ multiplex PCR; TCRdb keeps only in-frame clonotypes and omits some of them. The sample carries fewer than 65,000 clones, 70% to 85% recorded once. Sequencing was performed on PBMCs. The receptor source for this set is a woman in her thirties or forties in good health and CMV-seropositive.

The chain joins TRBV5-1 to TRBJ2-1; D is perhaps TRBD1 (6 bases). V lost 4 bases and J lost 0, with 17 bases in between. The length of the CDR3 is 17 residues. Germline V lookup: CDR1 SGHRS, CDR2 YFSETQ. In nucleotides, the CDR3 is TGCGCCAGCAGCCTCTTCCGGGACACCACCTCCTACAATGAGCAGTTCTTC. Translation gives CASSLFRDTTSYNEQFF.

The chain couples TRBV5-6 to TRBJ1-1, with 11 bases lining up with TRBD1. V dropped 2 bases and J dropped 8; count of bases not matched to a gene: 5. In germline, CDR1 is SGHDT, CDR2 YYEEEE. The CDR3 length is 14 residues. The CDR3 DNA reads as TGTGCCAGCAGCTTTGGGACAGGGGGTTACGAAGCTTTCTTT. Its protein is CASSFGTGGYEAFF.

This clone has just one count. The chain employs TRBV7-2 and TRBJ1-3; TRBD1 matches 9 bases. The length of the CDR3 is 13 residues. J gave up 7 bases and V 7 bases, and 5 bases lay outside the gene matches. Germline V gives CDR1 SGHTA, CDR2 FQGNSA. In DNA, the CDR3 is TGTGCCAGCACCGGGACAGGGCTTAACACCATATATTTT. Encoded protein: CASTGTGLNTIYF.

This clone was counted only a few times. The V gene is TRBV19, the J gene TRBJ1-1, with D possibly TRBD1 on 5 matching bases. Looked up from germline, CDR1 is LNHDA and CDR2 is SQIVND (reference sequence). V lost 5 bases and J lost 4, with 11 bases in between. The CDR3 runs 13 residues. The CDR3 coding sequence is TGTGCCAGTAGTCGACAGCCAGGCACTGAAGCTTTCTTT. Encoded protein: CASSRQPGTEAFF.

CDR3 protein: CASSPKAGTSNTYEQYF. The CDR3 region has the DNA TGTGCCAGCAGCCCTAAGGCCGGGACATCGAACACCTACGAGCAGTACTTC. V is TRBV7-9 and J is TRBJ2-7, with D perhaps matching TRBD1 (6 bases). V lost 5 bases and J 2 bases, leaving 22 bases between the germline ends. The CDR3 length is 17 residues. The germline CDR1 and CDR2 sequences are SEHNR and FQNEAQ (reference sequence).

The chain carries TRBV5-1 and TRBJ1-3; possibly TRBD1 for D (6 bases). Trimming removed 7 bases at V and 3 bases at J, with 14 bases between. The CDR3 extends over 14 amino acids. Germline V lookup: CDR1 SGHRS, CDR2 YFSETQ. CDR3 sequence reads: CASSLGANGNTIYF. The CDR3 bases are TGCGCCAGCTCTTTGGGGGCTAATGGAAACACCATATATTTT.

This rearrangement joins TRBV4-2 to TRBJ1-3, with 7 nucleotides matching TRBD1. The germline CDR1 and CDR2 sequences are LGHNA and YNFKEQ. CDR3 size: 17 residues. Trimming at V came to 0 bases and at J to 4 bases, leaving 9 bases not matched to a gene. In DNA form, the CDR3 reads TGTGCCAGCAGCCAAGATCGTCCCGGACAGGCGGGAAACACCATATATTTT. Translating it yields CASSQDRPGQAGNTIYF.

The chain recombines TRBV20-1 with TRBJ1-1; D not resolved. This CDR3 is 11 amino acids long. Germline lookup yields CDR1 DFQATT and CDR2 SNEGSKA (reference sequence). The germline V and J ends were trimmed by 4 bases and 1 base, with 4 bases remaining between them. CDR3 in DNA: TGCAGTGCTAAACAGAACACTGAAGCTTTCTTT. Translation: CSAKQNTEAFF.

With regard to this clone: The identical CDR3 is also encoded by other nucleotide sequences in the sample. This chain uses TRBV7-6 with TRBJ1-1; D remains ambiguous. V shed 5 bases and J shed 0 bases, with 7 bases lying between them. From germline, CDR1 is SGHVS and CDR2 FNYEAQ. The CDR3 loop spans 13 amino acids. The CDR3 DNA reads as TGTGCCAGCAGCGCGGACTTGAACACTGAAGCTTTCTTT. Its protein product is CASSADLNTEAFF. The variable domain in full, with the rest retrieved from reference TRBV7-6 and TRBJ1-1, is GAGVSQSPRYKVTKRGQDVALRCDPISGHVSLYWYRQALGQGPEFLTYFNYEAQQDKSGLPNDRFSAERPEGSISTLTIQRTEQRDSAMYRCASSADLNTEAFFGQGTRLTVV.

This chain uses TRBV6-4 with TRBJ1-1, with 7 bases identical to TRBD1. Germline V lookup: CDR1 MRHNA, CDR2 SNTAGT. J lost 1 base, V lost 5 bases, and 4 bases had no gene match. The CDR3 totals 14 residues. The CDR3 DNA is TGTGCCAGCAGTTCGACAGGGCGGAACACTGAAGCTTTCTTT. Its protein is CASSSTGRNTEAFF.

This clone was picked up a small number of times. The chain couples TRBV2 to TRBJ2-2; 12 positions agree with TRBD2. J was trimmed by 0 bases and V by 10 bases; bases with no gene match: 6. CDR1 and CDR2 from the germline V gene are SNHLY and FYNNEI. The CDR3 is 16 residues long. The CDR3 DNA reads TGTGCCACCCCAAGGACTAGCGGGACGAACACCGGGGAGCTGTTTTTT. Its translation is CATPRTSGTNTGELFF.

The chain is built from TRBV11-2 and TRBJ2-2, with 7 bases lining up with TRBD1. V shed 7 bases, J shed 5 bases, and the junction held 10 bases outside the gene matches. The germline gives CDR1 SGHAT, CDR2 FQNNGV. This CDR3 region has 15 residues. CDR3 in DNA: TGTGCCAGCAACCCCGTCACAGGGGCAACCGGGGAGCTGTTTTTT. Translation gives CASNPVTGATGELFF.

This CDR3 is CASLGPGDEQFF. DNA for the CDR3: TGTGCCAGCTTGGGGCCGGGGGATGAGCAGTTCTTC. The V call is TRBV7-9, the J call TRBJ2-1; possible D gene TRBD2, 6 bases. This CDR3 comprises 12 residues. Germline-derived CDR1 and CDR2 are SEHNR and FQNEAQ (reference sequence). The ends were cut back, 8 bases at V and 8 bases at J, with 13 bases in the middle. Combining the CDR3 with reference TRBV7-9 and TRBJ2-1 gives the whole variable domain DTGVSQNPRHKITKRGQNVTFRCDPISEHNRLYWYRQTLGQGPEFLTYFQNEAQLEKSRLLSDRFSAERPKGSFSTLEIQRTEQGDSAMYLCASLGPGDEQFFGPGTRLTVL.

V is TRBV4-1 and J is TRBJ2-1, with a tentative D call TRBD2 (6 bases). The CDR3 has 17 residues. V lost 1 base and J lost 1, with 14 bases in between. The V gene's germline CDR1 is MGHRA and CDR2 YSYEKL. CDR3 region: CASSQARSGVSYNEQFF. CDR3 nucleotide sequence: TGCGCCAGCAGCCAAGCTCGTTCGGGGGTATCCTACAATGAGCAGTTCTTC.

This chain connects TRBV5-1 to TRBJ2-7; 8 positions agree with TRBD1. The V gene end was trimmed by 4 bases and the J gene end by 5 bases; junction bases not matched to a gene: 8. The CDR3 spans 14 residues. Germline loops: CDR1 SGHRS, CDR2 YFSETQ. CDR3 in DNA: TGCGCCAGCAGCCAAGGACAGGGAGGTGACGAGCAGTACTTC. It is translated as CASSQGQGGDEQYF.

Only one count was recorded for this clone. This chain joins TRBV7-8 and TRBJ2-5, with TRBD2 as a possible D gene (6 bases). The CDR3 sequence is 15 residues long. Trimming pared 5 bases from V and 0 bases from J, leaving 13 bases between. The germline V gene encodes CDR1 SGHVS and CDR2 FQNEAQ. The CDR3 DNA reads as TGTGCCAGCAGCCTGCACGCGGGGTACCAAGAGACCCAGTACTTC. It encodes CASSLHAGYQETQYF.

The J gene is TRBJ2-2, the V gene TRBV19; no clear D gene. The CDR3 has 12 amino acids. V lost 10 bases and J lost 1, with 7 bases in between. Germline values: CDR1 LNHDA, CDR2 SQIVND (reference sequence). CDR3 in DNA: TGTGCCACCGAACAGAACACCGGGGAGCTGTTTTTT. Residues: CATEQNTGELFF.

The rearrangement joins TRBV6-5 to TRBJ1-2; 10 positions match TRBD1. The CDR3 length is 13 residues. Germline CDR1 is MNHEY and CDR2 is SVGAGI. This CDR3 is CAVGTGALYGYTF. CDR3 nucleotide sequence: TGTGCGGTGGGGACAGGGGCTCTCTATGGCTACACCTTC.

This rearrangement joins TRBV7-9 to TRBJ2-1; D not resolved. Germline V lookup: CDR1 SEHNR, CDR2 FQNEAQ (reference sequence). The CDR3 length is 15 residues. V lost 0 bases and J lost 8, with 14 bases in between. CDR3: CASSLALQWSHEQFF. The CDR3 DNA sequence: TGTGCCAGCAGCTTAGCTCTTCAGTGGAGTCATGAGCAGTTCTTC.

The chain uses TRBV4-3 and TRBJ2-5, with TRBD1 identical over 8 bases. This CDR3 contains 15 residues. The ends lost 2 bases at V and 4 bases at J; junction bases unmatched: 6. The germline gives CDR1 LGHNA, CDR2 YSLEER. The CDR3: CASSQSRDRRETQYF. The CDR3 DNA reads as TGCGCCAGCAGCCAATCCCGGGACAGGAGAGAGACCCAGTACTTC.

In this sample, this clone turned up once. This chain links TRBV7-2 with TRBJ2-7, with a weak D call TRBD2 (6 bases). Germline V gene lookup returns CDR1 SGHTA and CDR2 FQGNSA. Trimming left V 1 base short and J 1 base short, with 17 bases between. The CDR3 has 17 amino acids. The CDR3 region has the DNA TGTGCCAGCAGCTTAGGAGCGGGCCAGGCCCGTTCCTACGAGCAGTACTTC. This codes for CASSLGAGQARSYEQYF.

The chain links TRBV9 to TRBJ1-1; no definite D call. Trimming stripped 3 bases from V and 7 bases from J, with 10 bases between. Looked up from germline, CDR1 is SGDLS and CDR2 is YYNGEE. The CDR3 extends over 12 amino acids. CDR3 coding DNA: TGTGCCAGCAGCGCGCACGGGTTTGAAGCTTTCTTT. Translation gives CASSAHGFEAFF.

The chain combines TRBV29-1 with TRBJ2-2, with a weak D call TRBD1 (5 bases). V lost 5 bases and J lost 4, with 17 bases in between. Germline V gene sequence: CDR1 SQVTM, CDR2 ANQGSEA. The CDR3 extends over 15 amino acids. CDR3 loop: CSVLRWKGATGELFF. The CDR3 DNA reads as TGCAGCGTTCTGCGTTGGAAAGGGGCCACCGGGGAGCTGTTTTTT.

Within the sample, this clone is large. V and J are TRBV27 and TRBJ2-7, with 10 bases fitting TRBD2. Germline lookup yields CDR1 MNHEY and CDR2 SMNVEV (reference sequence). CDR3 size: 13 residues. The trim removed 6 bases at V and 7 bases at J, leaving 6 bases unmatched. Here the CDR3 reads CASSPTLAGEQYF. The CDR3 coding sequence is TGTGCCAGCAGCCCGACACTAGCGGGAGAGCAGTACTTC.

The chain carries TRBV5-1 and TRBJ2-1, with TRBD2 as a possible D gene (5 bases). The V end was cut by 0 bases, the J end by 7 bases, with 8 bases between. The CDR3 sequence is 13 residues long. The germline CDR1 and CDR2 sequences are SGHRS and YFSETQ. The CDR3, as DNA: TGCGCCAGCAGCTTGGACAGAGGGAATGAGCAGTTCTTC. It codes for CASSLDRGNEQFF.